The clone carrying this T cell receptor beta chain was observed a handful of times. Ophthalmopathy patients showed a Clinical Activity Score of at least 3, NOSPECS grade of at least 4 and duration under 3 months. The study based diagnoses on clinical symptoms, serum thyroxine and TRAb, thyroid ultrasound and orbital computed tomography. This CDR3 has 13 residues. V shed 8 bases and J shed 1 base, with 13 bases lying between them. Germline V gene data show CDR1 as DFQATT and CDR2 as SNEGSKA (reference sequence). This entry belongs to a study of T cells in Graves' hyperthyroidism and ophthalmopathy. TCR beta CDR3 sequences were amplified from RNA transcripts. HTBI primers drove first-round RT-PCR of the TCR CDR3. Via MiXCR, TCRdb re-called the multiplex PCR reads, giving one row per CDR3 protein. The sample carries approximately 570,000 distinct CDR3 sequences, 20% recorded once.

J is TRBJ2-3 and V is TRBV20-1; D ambiguous. The clonotype comes from a man between 40 and 49 years old with Graves' ophthalmopathy. Sequencing was done on a sample of blood. The CDR3 sequence is CSTKGIGTDTQYF. Written as DNA, the CDR3 is TGCAGTACAAAGGGTATTGGCACAGATACGCAGTATTTT.